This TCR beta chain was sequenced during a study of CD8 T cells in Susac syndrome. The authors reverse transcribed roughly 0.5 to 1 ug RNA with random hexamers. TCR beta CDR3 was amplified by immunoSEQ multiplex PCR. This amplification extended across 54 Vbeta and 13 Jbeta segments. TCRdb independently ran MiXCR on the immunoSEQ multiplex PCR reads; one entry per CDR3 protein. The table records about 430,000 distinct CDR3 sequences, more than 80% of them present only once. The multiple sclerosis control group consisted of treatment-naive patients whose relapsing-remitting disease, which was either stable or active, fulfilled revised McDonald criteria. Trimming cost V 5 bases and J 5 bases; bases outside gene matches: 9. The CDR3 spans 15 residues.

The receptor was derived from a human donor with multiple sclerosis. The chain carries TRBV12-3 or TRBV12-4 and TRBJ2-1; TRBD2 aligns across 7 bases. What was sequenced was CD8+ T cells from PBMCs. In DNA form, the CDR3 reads TGTGCCAGCAGTCAACCGGGACTAATCGACAATGAGCAGTTCTTC. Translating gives CASSQPGLIDNEQFF.